One sample yielded the 15 T cell receptor beta chains listed below, sequenced in a study of cytomegalovirus exposure and HLA in healthy donors. Researchers ran the PCR with 60 Vbeta and 13 Jbeta primers. The table came from immunoSEQ multiplex PCR; TCRdb's copy has only in-frame clones and leaves some out. This sample has 150,000 to 200,000 clones, with 65% to 80% found just once. The specimen was PBMCs. These receptors were collected from a woman between 40 and 55 years old in good health and CMV-seronegative.

The V gene is TRBV5-1, the J gene TRBJ2-7; TRBD1 agrees at 8 bases. Trimming cost V 0 bases and J 2 bases; bases outside gene matches: 4. Germline V lookup: CDR1 SGHRS, CDR2 YFSETQ. The CDR3 has 15 residues. CDR3 in DNA: TGCGCCAGCAGCTTGGCGGGACAGGAAGCCTACGAGCAGTACTTC. It specifies CASSLAGQEAYEQYF.

This clone has more than one count but fewer than ten. This chain links TRBV4-1 with TRBJ1-1; 8 bases match TRBD1. This CDR3 contains 15 residues. V dropped 4 bases and J dropped 6; count of bases not matched to a gene: 10. Germline V gene lookup returns CDR1 MGHRA and CDR2 YSYEKL. The DNA for the CDR3 is TGCGCCAGCAGCCCGACCCAGGGGGCAGGTTCTGAAGCTTTCTTT. Amino acids: CASSPTQGAGSEAFF.

V gene TRBV30 combines with J gene TRBJ1-1; D is unresolved. Germline V gene lookup returns CDR1 GTSNPN and CDR2 SVGIG (reference sequence). CDR3 length: 13 residues. V was shortened by 5 bases and J by 2 bases, with 12 bases between the two germline ends. CDR3 sequence reads: CAWEGRGNTEAFF. The CDR3 DNA follows: TGTGCCTGGGAGGGTCGAGGAAACACTGAAGCTTTCTTT.

The rearrangement joins TRBV13 to TRBJ1-2; perhaps TRBD1 as D (6 bases). The CDR3 is 17 residues long. The germline V and J ends were trimmed by 2 bases and 6 bases, with 22 bases remaining between them. Per germline, CDR1 PRHDT and CDR2 FYEKMQ (reference sequence). The CDR3 reads CASSLLSHRVIFDGYTF. Here the CDR3 DNA reads TGTGCCAGCAGCTTACTCTCCCACAGGGTGATCTTCGATGGCTACACCTTC.

About this clone: Its ends do not fully match the called genes, so a read error is possible. The DNA of the CDR3 is TGTGCCTGGAGTCCGTCCCCCGGGACAACGAATGAAAAACTGTTTTTT. Its translation is CAWSPSPGTTNEKLFF. The V call is TRBV30, the J call TRBJ1-4; possible D gene TRBD1, 6 bases. CDR3 size: 16 residues. The germline CDR1 and CDR2 sequences are GTSNPN and SVGIG (reference sequence).

The count of this clone is one. The J gene is TRBJ1-1, the V gene TRBV29-1, with D unclear. The V gene lost 1 base and the J gene lost 0 bases, with 3 bases spanning the gap. The CDR3 is made up of 12 amino acids. Germline V gives CDR1 SQVTM, CDR2 ANQGSEA. The CDR3 region has the DNA TGCAGCGTTGAAGGAGTGAACACTGAAGCTTTCTTT. Residues: CSVEGVNTEAFF.

The chain's CDR3 is CASSIGQGLSYEQYF. The CDR3 DNA follows: TGTGCCAGTAGTATAGGGCAGGGGCTATCCTACGAGCAGTACTTC. The rearrangement links TRBV19 to TRBJ2-7; possibly TRBD1 for D (6 bases). This CDR3 has 15 residues. The V end was cut by 1 base, the J end by 1 base, with 11 bases between. Germline V gene data show CDR1 as LNHDA and CDR2 as SQIVND (reference sequence).

The chain carries TRBV6-1 and TRBJ2-2; 12 positions agree with TRBD2. CDR1 and CDR2 (germline): MNHNS, SASEGT. CDR3 length: 17 amino acids. The V and J ends lost 4 bases and 7 bases, in that order; junction bases with no gene match: 10. This CDR3 is CASSVLTSGGPFGELFF. The CDR3 DNA is TGTGCCAGCAGTGTCCTTACTAGCGGGGGGCCCTTCGGGGAGCTGTTTTTT.

The J gene is TRBJ2-3, the V gene TRBV6-6; the match to TRBD2 covers 9 bases. Germline lookup yields CDR1 MNHNY and CDR2 SVGAGI (reference sequence). CDR3 size: 16 residues. CDR3 sequence reads: CVCAETSGTRTDTQYF. CDR3 DNA: TGTGTCTGTGCGGAGACTAGCGGTACTCGCACAGATACGCAGTATTTT.

CDR3 amino acids: CASGPLAGLQETQYF. Written as DNA, the CDR3 is TGTGCCAGTGGACCCTTAGCGGGCCTCCAAGAGACCCAGTACTTC. V usage is TRBV19 and J usage is TRBJ2-5; 7 nucleotides match TRBD2. This CDR3 is 15 amino acids long. Trimming removed 8 bases from V and 1 base from J; junction bases left unmatched: 10. Germline V gene data show CDR1 as LNHDA and CDR2 as SQIVND (reference sequence).

V gene TRBV7-2 combines with J gene TRBJ2-2, with D possibly matching TRBD1 (5 bases). This CDR3 region has 12 residues. The V end was cut by 5 bases, the J end by 8 bases, with 9 bases between. Germline V CDR1 and CDR2: SGHTA, FQGNSA. The CDR3 loop reads CASSTRTGELFF. CDR3 bases: TGTGCCAGCAGCACCCGGACAGGGGAGCTGTTTTTT.

Points on this clone: Mismatch with germline at one junction end may stem from a read error. The rearrangement links TRBV30 to TRBJ1-1; 7 positions match TRBD1. The CDR3 is 11 amino acids. Per germline, CDR1 GTSNPN and CDR2 SVGIG (reference sequence). The CDR3 is CAWKGRQGVLF. The CDR3 coding sequence is TGTGCCTGGAAGGGTAGGCAGGGGGTCCTCTTT.

This chain joins TRBV5-1 and TRBJ2-1, with 8 bases identical to TRBD2. The ends lost 0 bases at V and 0 bases at J; junction bases unmatched: 2. This CDR3 has 16 residues. CDR1 is SGHRS and CDR2 is YFSETQ in the germline V gene. CDR3 region: CASSLAGRASYNEQFF. The CDR3 region has the DNA TGCGCCAGCAGCTTGGCCGGGAGGGCCTCCTACAATGAGCAGTTCTTC.

The sample holds a few counts of this clone. The chain couples TRBV6-4 to TRBJ2-1, with 10 bases aligning to TRBD2. This CDR3 comprises 15 residues. Germline CDR1 reads MRHNA; CDR2 reads SNTAGT. Losses at the gene ends were 6 bases for V and 2 bases for J; bases not matched to a gene: 4. CDR3 amino acids: CASSRAGGAYNEQFF. The CDR3 DNA follows: TGTGCCAGCAGCAGAGCGGGAGGGGCCTACAATGAGCAGTTCTTC.

The chain carries TRBV6-1 and TRBJ1-1; D is perhaps TRBD1 (6 bases). The CDR3 covers 15 residues. Trimming removed 6 bases from V and 0 bases from J, with 14 bases in between. In germline, CDR1 is MNHNS, CDR2 SASEGT. In nucleotides, the CDR3 is TGTGCCAGCAGGCCGCAGACAGGCCTGAACACTGAAGCTTTCTTT. It codes for CASRPQTGLNTEAFF.